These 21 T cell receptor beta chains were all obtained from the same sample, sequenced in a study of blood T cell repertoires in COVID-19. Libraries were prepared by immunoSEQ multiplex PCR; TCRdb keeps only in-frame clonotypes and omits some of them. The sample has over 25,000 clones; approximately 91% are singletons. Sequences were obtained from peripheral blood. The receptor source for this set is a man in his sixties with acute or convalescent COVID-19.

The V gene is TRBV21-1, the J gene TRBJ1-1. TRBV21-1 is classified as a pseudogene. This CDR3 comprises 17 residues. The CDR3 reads CASSKEDLEPMNTEAFF. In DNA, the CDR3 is TGTGCCAGCAGCAAAGAAGACCTGGAGCCCATGAACACTGAAGCTTTCTTT.

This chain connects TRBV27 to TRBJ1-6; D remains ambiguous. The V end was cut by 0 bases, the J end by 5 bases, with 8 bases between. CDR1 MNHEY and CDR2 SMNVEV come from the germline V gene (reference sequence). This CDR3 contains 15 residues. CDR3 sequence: CASSLSRQNNSPLHF. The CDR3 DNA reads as TGTGCCAGCAGTTTATCGCGGCAGAATAATTCACCCCTCCACTTT.

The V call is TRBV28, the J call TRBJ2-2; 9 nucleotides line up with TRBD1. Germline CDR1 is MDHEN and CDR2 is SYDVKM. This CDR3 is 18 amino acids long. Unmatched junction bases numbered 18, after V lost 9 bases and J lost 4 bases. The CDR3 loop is CARGRKDRGKPPTGELFF. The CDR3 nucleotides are TGTGCCAGGGGGCGAAAGGACAGGGGAAAGCCACCCACCGGGGAGCTGTTTTTT. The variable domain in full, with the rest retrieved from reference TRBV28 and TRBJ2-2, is DVKVTQSSRYLVKRTGEKVFLECVQDMDHENMFWYRQDPGLGLRLIYFSYDVKMKEKGDIPEGYSVSREKKERFSLILESASTNQTSMYLCARGRKDRGKPPTGELFFGEGSRLTVL.

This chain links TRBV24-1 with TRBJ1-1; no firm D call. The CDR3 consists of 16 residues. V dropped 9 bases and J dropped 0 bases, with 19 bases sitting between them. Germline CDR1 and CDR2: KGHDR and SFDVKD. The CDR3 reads CATLLASGPMNTEAFF. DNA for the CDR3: TGTGCCACCCTTCTAGCTAGCGGACCCATGAACACTGAAGCTTTCTTT.

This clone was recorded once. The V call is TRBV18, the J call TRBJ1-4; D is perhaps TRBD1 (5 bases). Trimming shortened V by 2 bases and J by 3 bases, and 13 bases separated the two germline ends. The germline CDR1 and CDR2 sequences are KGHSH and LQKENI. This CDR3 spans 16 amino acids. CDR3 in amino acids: CASSPCGGTANEKLFF. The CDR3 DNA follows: TGTGCCAGCTCACCATGTGGTGGGACTGCTAATGAAAAACTGTTTTTT.

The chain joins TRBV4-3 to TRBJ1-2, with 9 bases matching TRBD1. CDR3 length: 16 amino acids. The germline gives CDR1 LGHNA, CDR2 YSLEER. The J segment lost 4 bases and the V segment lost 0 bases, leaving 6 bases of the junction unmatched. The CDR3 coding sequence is TGCGCCAGCAGCCAAGATTCAACAGGGGGCCGCTATGGCTACACCTTC. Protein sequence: CASSQDSTGGRYGYTF.

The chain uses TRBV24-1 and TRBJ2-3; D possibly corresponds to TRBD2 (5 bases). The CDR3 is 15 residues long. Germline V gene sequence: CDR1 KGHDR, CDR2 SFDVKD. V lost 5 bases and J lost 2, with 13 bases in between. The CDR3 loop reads CATSVLSGDTDTQYF. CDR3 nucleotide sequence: TGTGCCACCAGTGTCCTAAGCGGTGACACAGATACGCAGTATTTT.

The CDR3: CASSRGQGGTEAFF. CDR3 nucleotides: TGTGCCAGCAGTAGGGGACAGGGTGGCACTGAAGCTTTCTTT. The gene calls are TRBV27 and TRBJ1-1; 9 nucleotides match TRBD1. The CDR3 extends over 14 amino acids. The junction had 5 bases not matched to a gene; V was cut back by 5 bases and J by 4 bases. From germline, CDR1 is MNHEY and CDR2 SMNVEV (reference sequence).

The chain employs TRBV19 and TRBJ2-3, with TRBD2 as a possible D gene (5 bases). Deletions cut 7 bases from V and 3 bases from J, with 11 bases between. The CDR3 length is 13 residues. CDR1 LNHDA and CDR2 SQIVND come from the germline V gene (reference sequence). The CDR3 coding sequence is TGTGCCAGTAATTCGAGGGAGACAGATACGCAGTATTTT. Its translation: CASNSRETDTQYF. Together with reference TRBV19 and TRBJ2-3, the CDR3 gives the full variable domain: DGGITQSPKYLFRKEGQNVTLSCEQNLNHDAMYWYRQDPGQGLRLIYYSQIVNDFQKGDIAEGYSVSREKKESFPLTVTSAQKNPTAFYLCASNSRETDTQYFGPGTRLTVL.

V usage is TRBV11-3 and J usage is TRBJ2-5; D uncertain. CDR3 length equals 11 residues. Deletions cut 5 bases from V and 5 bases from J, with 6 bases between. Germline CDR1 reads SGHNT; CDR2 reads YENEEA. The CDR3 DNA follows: TGTGCCAGCAGCCTCGTGGAGACCCAGTACTTC. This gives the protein CASSLVETQYF.

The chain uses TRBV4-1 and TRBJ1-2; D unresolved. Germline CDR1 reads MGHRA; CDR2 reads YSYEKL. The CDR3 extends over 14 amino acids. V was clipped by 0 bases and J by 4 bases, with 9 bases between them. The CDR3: CASSQDIGIYGYTF. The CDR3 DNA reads TGCGCCAGCAGCCAAGATATCGGGATCTATGGCTACACCTTC.

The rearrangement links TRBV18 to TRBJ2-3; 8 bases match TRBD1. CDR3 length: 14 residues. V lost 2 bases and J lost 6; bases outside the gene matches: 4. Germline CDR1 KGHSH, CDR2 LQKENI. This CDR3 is CASSPSRGRDTQYF. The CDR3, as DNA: TGTGCCAGCTCACCAAGCAGGGGGCGGGATACGCAGTATTTT.

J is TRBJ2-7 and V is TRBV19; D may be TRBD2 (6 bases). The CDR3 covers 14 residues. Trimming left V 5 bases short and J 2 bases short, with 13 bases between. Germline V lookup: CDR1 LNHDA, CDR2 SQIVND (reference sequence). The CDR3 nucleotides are TGTGCCAGTAGTGTCCGAGGGACTCCCTACGAGCAGTACTTC. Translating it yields CASSVRGTPYEQYF. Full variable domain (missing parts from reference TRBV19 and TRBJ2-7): DGGITQSPKYLFRKEGQNVTLSCEQNLNHDAMYWYRQDPGQGLRLIYYSQIVNDFQKGDIAEGYSVSREKKESFPLTVTSAQKNPTAFYLCASSVRGTPYEQYFGPGTRLTVT.

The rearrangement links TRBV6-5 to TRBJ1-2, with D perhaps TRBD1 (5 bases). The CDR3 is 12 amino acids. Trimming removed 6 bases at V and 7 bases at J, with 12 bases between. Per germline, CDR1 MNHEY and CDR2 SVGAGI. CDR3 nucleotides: TGTGCCAGCAGCCCCGCGCAGGGTGGCTACACCTTC. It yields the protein CASSPAQGGYTF.

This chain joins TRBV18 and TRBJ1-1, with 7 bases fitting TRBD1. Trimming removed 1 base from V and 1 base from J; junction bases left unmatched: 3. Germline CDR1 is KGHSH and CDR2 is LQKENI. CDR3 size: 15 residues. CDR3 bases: TGTGCCAGCTCACCACAGGGGGCAAGGAACACTGAAGCTTTCTTT. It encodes CASSPQGARNTEAFF. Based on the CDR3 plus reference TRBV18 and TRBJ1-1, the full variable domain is NAGVMQNPRHLVRRRGQEARLRCSPMKGHSHVYWYRQLPEEGLKFMVYLQKENIIDESGMPKERFSAEFPKEGPSILRIQQVVRGDSAAYFCASSPQGARNTEAFFGQGTRLTVV.

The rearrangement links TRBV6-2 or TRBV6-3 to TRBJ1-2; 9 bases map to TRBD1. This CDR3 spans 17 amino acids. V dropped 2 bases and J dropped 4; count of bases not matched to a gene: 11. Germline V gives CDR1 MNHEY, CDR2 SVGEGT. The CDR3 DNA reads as TGTGCCAGCAGTTACGATCGGACAGGGGTTCTCGGCTATGGCTACACCTTC. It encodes CASSYDRTGVLGYGYTF.

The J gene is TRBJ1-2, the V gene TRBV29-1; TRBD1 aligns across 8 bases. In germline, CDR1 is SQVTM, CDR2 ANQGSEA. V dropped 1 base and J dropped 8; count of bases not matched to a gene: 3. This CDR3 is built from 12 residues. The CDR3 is CSVEAGGGGYTF. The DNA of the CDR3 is TGCAGCGTTGAAGCAGGGGGCGGAGGCTACACCTTC.

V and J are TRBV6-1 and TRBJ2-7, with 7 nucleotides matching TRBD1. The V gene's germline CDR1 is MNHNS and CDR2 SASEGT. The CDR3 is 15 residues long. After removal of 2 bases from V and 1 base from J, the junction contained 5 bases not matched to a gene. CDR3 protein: CASSERTGKSYEQYF. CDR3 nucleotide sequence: TGTGCCAGCAGTGAACGGACAGGAAAATCCTACGAGCAGTACTTC.

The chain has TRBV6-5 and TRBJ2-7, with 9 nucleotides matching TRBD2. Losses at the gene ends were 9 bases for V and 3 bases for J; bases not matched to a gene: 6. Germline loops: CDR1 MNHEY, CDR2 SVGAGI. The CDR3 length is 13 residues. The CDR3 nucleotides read TGTGCCAGTATTGGACTAGCGCGCTACGAGCAGTACGTC. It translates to CASIGLARYEQYV.

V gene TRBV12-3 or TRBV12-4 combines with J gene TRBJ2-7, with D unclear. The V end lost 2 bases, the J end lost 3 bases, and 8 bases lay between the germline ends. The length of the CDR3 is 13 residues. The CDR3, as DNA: TGTGCCAGCAGTTTAATGGGCAGCTACGAGCAGTACGTC. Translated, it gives CASSLMGSYEQYV.

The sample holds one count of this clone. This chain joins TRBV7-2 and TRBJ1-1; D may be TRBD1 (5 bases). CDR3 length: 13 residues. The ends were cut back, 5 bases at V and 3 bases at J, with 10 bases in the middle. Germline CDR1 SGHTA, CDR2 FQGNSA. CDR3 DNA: TGTGCCAGCAGCCGCCGGGACTACACTGAAGCTTTCTTT. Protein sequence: CASSRRDYTEAFF.